This entry lists 8 T cell receptor beta chains sequenced from one sample in a study of cytomegalovirus exposure and HLA in healthy donors. PCR employed 60 Vbeta and 13 Jbeta primers. Clones were read by immunoSEQ multiplex PCR, and TCRdb kept only the in-frame ones, dropping some. The profile shows 170,000 or so clones, 70% to 90% of them singletons. Input material: PBMCs. These receptors were obtained from a girl between 10 and 17 years old in good health and CMV-seropositive.

The chain recombines TRBV6-1 with TRBJ2-2; TRBD2 is a possible D gene (5 bases). Deletions cut 7 bases from V and 7 bases from J, with 16 bases between. The CDR3 extends over 14 amino acids. Germline CDR1 is MNHNS and CDR2 is SASEGT. CDR3: CASKRELGGGELFF. CDR3 DNA: TGTGCCAGCAAAAGGGAATTAGGAGGCGGGGAGCTGTTTTTT.

The chain links TRBV7-2 to TRBJ1-1; TRBD1 might be the D (6 bases). Germline CDR1 SGHTA, CDR2 FQGNSA. The CDR3 sequence is 15 residues long. The V end was cut by 1 base, the J end by 3 bases, with 12 bases between. The CDR3 sequence: CASSLGARGDTEAFF. For the CDR3, the DNA is TGTGCCAGCAGCTTAGGGGCCAGGGGCGACACTGAAGCTTTCTTT.

The chain is built from TRBV28 and TRBJ2-7; D perhaps matches TRBD1 (5 bases). V was pared by 3 bases and J by 6 bases, with 15 bases between. CDR3 size: 14 residues. Germline V CDR1 and CDR2: MDHEN, SYDVKM. The CDR3 is CASSLDQGSLEQYF. The CDR3 nucleotides read TGTGCCAGCAGTTTGGACCAGGGTAGCCTCGAGCAGTACTTC.

The chain couples TRBV5-1 to TRBJ1-1, with TRBD1 as a possible D gene (5 bases). The germline V and J ends were trimmed by 0 bases and 4 bases, with 16 bases remaining between them. The CDR3 contains 16 residues. Per the germline V gene, CDR1 is SGHRS and CDR2 is YFSETQ. The CDR3: CASSLVIGGSSTEAFF. DNA for the CDR3: TGCGCCAGCAGCTTGGTAATCGGGGGTAGCAGCACTGAAGCTTTCTTT.

The chain links TRBV12-5 to TRBJ1-2, with D possibly TRBD1 on 6 matching bases. Trimming pared 5 bases from V and 4 bases from J, leaving 17 bases between. Per the germline V gene, CDR1 is LGHNT and CDR2 is FRNRAP. The CDR3 is 15 residues long. In nucleotides, the CDR3 is TGTGCTAGTGGTGGAGGAGAGGGGGTGATCTATGGCTACACCTTC. It is translated as CASGGGEGVIYGYTF.

The chain employs TRBV27 and TRBJ1-1; the D gene is possibly TRBD1 (5 bases). V shed 4 bases and J shed 4 bases, with 13 bases lying between them. Germline values: CDR1 MNHEY, CDR2 SMNVEV (reference sequence). This CDR3 contains 14 residues. CDR3: CASSSYFDSTEAFF. The CDR3 bases are TGTGCCAGCAGTTCATACTTCGACAGCACTGAAGCTTTCTTT.

The chain employs TRBV5-8 and TRBJ2-4; 8 bases fit TRBD1. CDR1 and CDR2 from the germline V gene are SGHTS and YDEGEE. The CDR3 has 15 residues. Trimming took 2 bases from V and 6 from J; bases not matched to a gene: 7. The CDR3 DNA follows: TGTGCCAGCAGCTTCGGACAGGGTGAGGTAAACATTCAGTACTTC. Protein: CASSFGQGEVNIQYF. The full variable domain, completed using reference TRBV5-8 and TRBJ2-4, is EAGVTQSPTHLIKTRGQQATLRCSPISGHTSVYWYQQALGLGLQFLLWYDEGEERNRGNFPPRFSGRQFPNYSSELNVNALELEDSALYLCASSFGQGEVNIQYFGAGTRLSVL.

The chain carries TRBV7-9 and TRBJ2-3; weak D call: TRBD1 (6 bases). The CDR3 contains 13 residues. Germline values: CDR1 SEHNR, CDR2 FQNEAQ (reference sequence). The V gene lost 11 bases and the J gene lost 6 bases, with 18 bases spanning the gap. The CDR3 DNA is TGTGCCCATGGGGCAGGGGAATTCGATACGCAGTATTTT. It encodes CAHGAGEFDTQYF.